This T cell receptor beta chain was identified in a study of cytomegalovirus exposure and HLA in healthy donors. Overall study results and limits: There were over 150 TCR beta chains listed as cytomegalovirus-associated. One later analysis, an examination of the 120 or so validation repertoires, found that first-cohort TCR clusters tended to co-occur in them.

This clone was seen only once. Its target is unknown. CDR1 MGHRA and CDR2 YSYEKL come from the germline V gene. CDR3 size: 14 residues. V shed 4 bases and J 7 bases; nucleotides not matched to a gene: 5. Libraries were prepared by immunoSEQ multiplex PCR; TCRdb keeps only in-frame clonotypes and omits some of them. Of some 160,000 clones in the sample, approximately 90% were seen once. This sequence originates from a man aged 18 to 29 in good health and CMV-seronegative. The chain employs TRBV4-1 and TRBJ1-2; 11 positions match TRBD1. The material sequenced was PBMCs. The CDR3 DNA follows: TGCGCCAGCAGCCTGTGGACAGGGGGCGGTGGCTACACCTTC. Translated: CASSLWTGGGGYTF.